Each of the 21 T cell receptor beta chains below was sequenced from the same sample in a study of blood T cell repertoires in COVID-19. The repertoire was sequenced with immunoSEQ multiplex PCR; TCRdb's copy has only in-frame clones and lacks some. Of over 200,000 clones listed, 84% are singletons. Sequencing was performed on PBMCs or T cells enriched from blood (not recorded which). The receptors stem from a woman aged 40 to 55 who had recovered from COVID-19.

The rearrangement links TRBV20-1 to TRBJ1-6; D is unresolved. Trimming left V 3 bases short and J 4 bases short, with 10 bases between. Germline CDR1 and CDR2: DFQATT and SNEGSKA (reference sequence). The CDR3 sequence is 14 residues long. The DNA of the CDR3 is TGCAGTGCTAGTGGGCAGGTGTATAATTCACCCCTCCACTTT. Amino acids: CSASGQVYNSPLHF.

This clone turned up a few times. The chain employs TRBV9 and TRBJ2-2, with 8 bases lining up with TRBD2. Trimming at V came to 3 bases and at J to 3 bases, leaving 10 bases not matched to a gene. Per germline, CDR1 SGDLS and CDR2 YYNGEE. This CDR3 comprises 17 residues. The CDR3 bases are TGTGCCAGCAGCGGAGGTAGCGGGACGGTGTACACCGGGGAGCTGTTTTTT. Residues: CASSGGSGTVYTGELFF.

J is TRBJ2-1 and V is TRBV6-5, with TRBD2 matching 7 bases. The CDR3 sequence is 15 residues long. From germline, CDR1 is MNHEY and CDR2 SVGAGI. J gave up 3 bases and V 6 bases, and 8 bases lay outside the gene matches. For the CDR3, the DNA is TGTGCCAGCAGGGTCGTAGGGAGGGTCTACAATGAGCAGTTCTTC. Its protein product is CASRVVGRVYNEQFF.

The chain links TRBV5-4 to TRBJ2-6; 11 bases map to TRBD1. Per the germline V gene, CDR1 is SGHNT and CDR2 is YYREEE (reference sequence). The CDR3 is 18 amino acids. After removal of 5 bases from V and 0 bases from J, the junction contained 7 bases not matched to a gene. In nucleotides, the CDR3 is TGTGCCAGCAGTTACAGGACAGGGGGCGTCTCTGGGGCCAACGTCCTGACTTTC. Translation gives CASSYRTGGVSGANVLTF.

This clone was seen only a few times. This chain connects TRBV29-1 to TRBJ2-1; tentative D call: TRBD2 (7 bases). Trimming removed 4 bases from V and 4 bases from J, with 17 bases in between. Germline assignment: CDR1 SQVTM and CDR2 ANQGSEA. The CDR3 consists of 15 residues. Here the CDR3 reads CSVAGGHGGYNEQFF. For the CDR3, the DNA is TGCAGCGTTGCGGGGGGACATGGAGGGTACAATGAGCAGTTCTTC.

The CDR3 protein is CASRGTGGYEQYF. CDR3 nucleotides: TGTGCCAGCAGGGGGACAGGGGGCTACGAGCAGTACTTC. The chain links TRBV12-3 or TRBV12-4 to TRBJ2-7, with 11 bases lining up with TRBD1. The trim removed 6 bases at V and 3 bases at J, leaving 1 base unmatched. CDR3 size: 13 residues.

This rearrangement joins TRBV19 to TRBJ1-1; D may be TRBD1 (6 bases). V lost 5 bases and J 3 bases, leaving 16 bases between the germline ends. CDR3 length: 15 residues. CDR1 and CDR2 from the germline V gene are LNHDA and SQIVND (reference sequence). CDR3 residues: CASSVQQGSDTEAFF. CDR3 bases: TGTGCCAGTAGTGTCCAACAGGGATCGGACACTGAAGCTTTCTTT.

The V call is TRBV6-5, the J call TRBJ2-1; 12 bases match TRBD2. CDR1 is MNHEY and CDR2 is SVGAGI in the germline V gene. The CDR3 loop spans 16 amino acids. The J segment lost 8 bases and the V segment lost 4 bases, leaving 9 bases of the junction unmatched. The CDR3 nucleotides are TGTGCCAGCAGTTCTCCGGGACTAGCGGGTGTGGATGAGCAGTTCTTC. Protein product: CASSSPGLAGVDEQFF.

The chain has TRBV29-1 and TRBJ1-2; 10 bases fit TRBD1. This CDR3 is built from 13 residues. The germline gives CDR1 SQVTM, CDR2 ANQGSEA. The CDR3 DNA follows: TGCAGTTCGGGGGGACAGGGGAGCTATGGCTACACCTTC. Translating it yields CSSGGQGSYGYTF.

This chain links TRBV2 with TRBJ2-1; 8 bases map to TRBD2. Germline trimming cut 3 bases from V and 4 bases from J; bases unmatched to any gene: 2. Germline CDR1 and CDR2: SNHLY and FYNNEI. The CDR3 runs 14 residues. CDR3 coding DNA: TGTGCCAGCAGTGAGCTAGCGGGTTACAATGAGCAGTTCTTC. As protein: CASSELAGYNEQFF.

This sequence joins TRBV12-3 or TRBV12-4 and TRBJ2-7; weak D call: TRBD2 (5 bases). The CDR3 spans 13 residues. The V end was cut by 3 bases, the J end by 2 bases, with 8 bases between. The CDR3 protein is CASSFGVTYEQYF. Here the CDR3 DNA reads TGTGCCAGCAGTTTCGGGGTTACCTACGAGCAGTACTTC.

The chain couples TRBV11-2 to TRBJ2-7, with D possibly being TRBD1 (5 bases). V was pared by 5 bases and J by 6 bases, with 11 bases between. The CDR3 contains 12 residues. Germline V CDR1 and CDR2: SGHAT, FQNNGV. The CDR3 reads CASSLQVPEQYF. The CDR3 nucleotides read TGTGCCAGCAGCCTACAGGTCCCCGAGCAGTACTTC.

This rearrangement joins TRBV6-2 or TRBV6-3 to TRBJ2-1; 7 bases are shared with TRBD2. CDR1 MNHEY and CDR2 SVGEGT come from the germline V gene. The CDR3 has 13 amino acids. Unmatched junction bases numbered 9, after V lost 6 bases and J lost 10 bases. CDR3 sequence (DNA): TGTGCCAGCAGATACGCGGGAGTAGGCGAGCAGTTCTTC. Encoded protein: CASRYAGVGEQFF.

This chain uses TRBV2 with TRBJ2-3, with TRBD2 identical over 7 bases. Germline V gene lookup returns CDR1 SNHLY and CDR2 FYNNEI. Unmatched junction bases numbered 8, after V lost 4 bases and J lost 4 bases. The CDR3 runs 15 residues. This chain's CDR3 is CASSGSSGLADTQYF. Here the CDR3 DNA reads TGTGCCAGCAGTGGTAGTAGCGGGCTGGCAGATACGCAGTATTTT.

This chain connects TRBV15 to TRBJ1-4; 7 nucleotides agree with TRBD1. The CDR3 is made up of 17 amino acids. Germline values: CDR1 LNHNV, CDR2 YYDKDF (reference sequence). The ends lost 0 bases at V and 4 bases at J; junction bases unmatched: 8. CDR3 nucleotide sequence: TGTGCCACCAGCAGAGATAATAGGGGGCAGGTTAATGAAAAACTGTTTTTT. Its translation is CATSRDNRGQVNEKLFF.

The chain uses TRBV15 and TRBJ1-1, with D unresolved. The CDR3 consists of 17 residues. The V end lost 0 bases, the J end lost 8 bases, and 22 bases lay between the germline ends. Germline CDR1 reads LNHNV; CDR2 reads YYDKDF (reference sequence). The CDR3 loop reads CATSRDREFVPGKEAFF. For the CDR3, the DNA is TGTGCCACCAGCAGAGATAGGGAGTTTGTTCCGGGGAAGGAAGCTTTCTTT.

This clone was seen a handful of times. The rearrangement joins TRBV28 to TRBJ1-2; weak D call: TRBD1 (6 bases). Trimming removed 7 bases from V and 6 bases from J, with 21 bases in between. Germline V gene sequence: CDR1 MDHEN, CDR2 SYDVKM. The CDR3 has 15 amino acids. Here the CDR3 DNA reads TGTGCCAGCACCTCCTGGGGGCTATCCCGACATGGCTACACCTTC. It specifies CASTSWGLSRHGYTF.

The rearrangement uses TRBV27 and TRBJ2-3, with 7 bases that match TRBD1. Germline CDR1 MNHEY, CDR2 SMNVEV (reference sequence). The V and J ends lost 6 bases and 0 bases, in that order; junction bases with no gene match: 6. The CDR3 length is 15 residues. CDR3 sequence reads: CASRETGLSTDTQYF. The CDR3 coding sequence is TGTGCCAGCAGAGAGACAGGGTTGAGCACAGATACGCAGTATTTT.

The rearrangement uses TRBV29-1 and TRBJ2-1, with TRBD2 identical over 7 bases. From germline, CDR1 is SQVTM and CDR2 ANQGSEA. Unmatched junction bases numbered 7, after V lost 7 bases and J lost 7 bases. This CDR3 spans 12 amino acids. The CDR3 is CSAAWGGNEQFF. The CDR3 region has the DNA TGCAGCGCCGCATGGGGGGGGAATGAGCAGTTCTTC.

The CDR3 DNA sequence: TGTGCTAGTGGTTTACCGACAGGGACCAGTGAGCAGTTCTTC. Amino acids: CASGLPTGTSEQFF. The chain joins TRBV12-5 to TRBJ2-1, with TRBD1 matching over 7 bases. V lost 3 bases, J lost 9 bases, and 8 bases stayed unmatched. The germline CDR1 and CDR2 sequences are LGHNT and FRNRAP. The CDR3 contains 14 residues.

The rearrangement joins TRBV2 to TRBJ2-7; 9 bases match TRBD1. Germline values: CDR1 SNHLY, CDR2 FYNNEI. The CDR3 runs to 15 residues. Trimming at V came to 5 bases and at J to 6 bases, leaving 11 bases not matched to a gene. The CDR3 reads CASSPTGGGIGEQYF. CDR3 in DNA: TGTGCCAGCAGTCCTACAGGGGGCGGAATAGGCGAGCAGTACTTC.